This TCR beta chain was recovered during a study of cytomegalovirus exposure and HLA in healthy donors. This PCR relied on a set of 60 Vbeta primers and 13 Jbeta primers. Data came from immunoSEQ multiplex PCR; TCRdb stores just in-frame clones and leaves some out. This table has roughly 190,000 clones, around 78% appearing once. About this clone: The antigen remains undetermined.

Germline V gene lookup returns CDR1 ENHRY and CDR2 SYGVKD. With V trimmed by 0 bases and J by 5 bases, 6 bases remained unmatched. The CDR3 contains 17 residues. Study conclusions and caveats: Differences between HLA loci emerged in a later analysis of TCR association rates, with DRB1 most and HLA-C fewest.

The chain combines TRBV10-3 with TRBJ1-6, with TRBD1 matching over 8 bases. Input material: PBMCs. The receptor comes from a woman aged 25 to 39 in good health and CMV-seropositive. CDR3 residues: CAISESGQELDNSPLHF. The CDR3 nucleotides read TGTGCCATCAGTGAGTCGGGACAGGAGTTGGATAATTCACCCCTCCACTTT.